What follows are 7 T cell receptor beta chains derived from one specimen sequenced in a study of T cell repertoires in cytomegalovirus infection. Antigen specificity for these receptors is unknown. From the reads, TCRdb called clonotypes with MiXCR, one entry per CDR3 protein. Altogether approximately 280,000 distinct CDR3 sequences are present, less than 25% being singletons, with the ten largest covering under 25%. Sequencing was performed on cultured PBMCs, taken from culture after CMV antigen stimulation. The receptors were sampled from a human donor in good health (CMV status not recorded). Some clones in this sample may be carry-over from other donors' samples.

The chain couples TRBV27 to TRBJ2-7; possible D gene TRBD2, 6 bases. Trimming took off 10 bases at V and 5 bases at J, with 27 bases between the two ends. CDR1 and CDR2 from the germline V gene are MNHEY and SMNVEV (reference sequence). The CDR3 contains 16 residues. The CDR3: CAIPSRGTVISHEQYF. CDR3 bases: TGTGCCATACCCTCTCGCGGGACGGTAATCAGCCACGAGCAGTACTTC.

This rearrangement joins TRBV2 to TRBJ1-4; a possible D gene is TRBD1 (5 bases). Germline lookup yields CDR1 SNHLY and CDR2 FYNNEI. The CDR3 has 14 residues. Deletions cut 7 bases from V and 0 bases from J, with 9 bases between. This CDR3 is CASTGVATNEKLFF. CDR3 coding DNA: TGTGCCAGCACGGGGGTTGCAACTAATGAAAAACTGTTTTTT.

In its sample, this clonotype was seen many times. The genes are TRBV7-8 and TRBJ2-5; 8 bases line up with TRBD1. Germline V gives CDR1 SGHVS, CDR2 FQNEAQ. CDR3 length: 15 residues. Germline trimming cut 6 bases from V and 9 bases from J; bases unmatched to any gene: 15. The CDR3 region is CASRSSRDRFAAQYF. Here the CDR3 DNA reads TGTGCCAGCAGGTCGAGCCGGGACAGGTTCGCGGCCCAGTACTTC. The variable domain in full, with the rest retrieved from reference TRBV7-8 and TRBJ2-5, is GAGVSQSPRYKVAKRGQDVALRCDPISGHVSLFWYQQALGQGPEFLTYFQNEAQLDKSGLPSDRFFAERPEGSVSTLKIQRTQQEDSAVYLCASRSSRDRFAAQYFGPGTRLLVL.

This chain joins TRBV20-1 and TRBJ1-5; D not resolved. The CDR3 consists of 14 residues. The V and J ends lost 3 bases and 4 bases respectively, with 13 bases between them. Germline CDR1 DFQATT, CDR2 SNEGSKA (reference sequence). DNA for the CDR3: TGCAGTGCTAGTCTGGGCCAGGTGAATCAGCCCCAGCATTTT. Encoded protein: CSASLGQVNQPQHF.

CDR3 protein: CASSQNRDIGNTIYF. Written as DNA, the CDR3 is TGTGCCAGCAGCCAGAACCGGGACATTGGAAACACCATATATTTT. The J gene is TRBJ1-3, the V gene TRBV4-2; tentatively, D is TRBD1 (6 bases). Germline loops: CDR1 LGHNA, CDR2 YNFKEQ. There are 15 residues in the CDR3. V was trimmed by 3 bases and J by 3 bases, leaving 12 bases between them.

This clonotype came up a few times. J is TRBJ2-3 and V is TRBV20-1, with TRBD2 identical over 9 bases. The CDR3 is made up of 16 amino acids. Germline V CDR1 and CDR2: DFQATT, SNEGSKA (reference sequence). V trimming: 1 base; J trimming: 4 bases; junction bases outside the gene matches: 9. The CDR3 region has the DNA TGCAGTGCTAGAGCGACTTTAGCGGGAGCATCAGATACGCAGTATTTT. It yields the protein CSARATLAGASDTQYF.

This clonotype was counted a few times. This chain links TRBV28 with TRBJ1-5, with TRBD1 matching over 7 bases. Germline CDR1 MDHEN, CDR2 SYDVKM. Trimming at V came to 4 bases and at J to 2 bases, leaving 8 bases not matched to a gene. The CDR3 length is 16 residues. Here the CDR3 DNA reads TGTGCCAGCAGTTCCCCAGACAGGGCAGGCAATCAGCCCCAGCATTTT. As protein: CASSSPDRAGNQPQHF.